This T cell receptor (beta chain) was profiled in a study of blood T cell repertoires in COVID-19. Study summary: Researchers got acute and convalescent COVID-19 samples from the United States, Italy and Spain. Sources were T cells, B-cell-depleted T cells, or PBMCs; the material itself was cDNA or gDNA.

As handled by the study authors: The authors estimated nucleated cell counts from reference gene primer amplification. Produced via immunoSEQ multiplex PCR; TCRdb's table is partial and in-frame only. The DNA was the basis for D and trimming; V, J and clone size are from that table. The data contain about 150,000 clones, 65% to 90% of them singletons. This CDR3 is built from 13 residues. Per germline, CDR1 MDHEN and CDR2 SYDVKM. With V trimmed by 6 bases and J by 5 bases, 6 bases remained unmatched. The sequenced sample was peripheral blood. The rearrangement links TRBV28 to TRBJ1-2; 7 bases align to TRBD1. This TCR derives from a woman aged 50 to 65 with acute or convalescent COVID-19. The CDR3 DNA reads as TGTGCCAGCAGCCCCCCGACAGGGTATGGCTACACCTTC. Translating gives CASSPPTGYGYTF.